Presented here are 16 T cell receptor beta chains from one specimen sequenced in a study of Ad26.COV2.S vaccination and SARS-CoV-2 variants. Treatment indicated: about 20 received Ad26.COV2.S at low or high dose, single or two shots; about 5 received placebo; per-sample allocation not given. Day 63 following the first vaccine or placebo injection was when the samples were taken. Repertoires were generated with immunoSEQ multiplex PCR, while TCRdb's copy carries only in-frame clones and drops some. The sample holds 300,000 to 400,000 clones, around nine tenths seen once. The sequenced sample was peripheral blood, obtained in a trial of Ad26.COV2.S vaccine versus placebo. The receptors were sampled from a person between 18 and 65 years old who received the Ad26.COV2.S COVID-19 vaccine or a placebo.

The chain recombines TRBV2 with TRBJ2-3, with TRBD2 identical over 10 bases. With 7 bases clipped from V and 2 bases from J, the junction kept 3 bases outside the gene matches. CDR1 is SNHLY and CDR2 is FYNNEI in the germline V gene. This CDR3 spans 14 amino acids. As DNA, the CDR3 is TGTGCCAGCAATAGCGGGGGGAACACAGATACGCAGTATTTT. Translated, it gives CASNSGGNTDTQYF.

The rearrangement uses TRBV12-3 or TRBV12-4 and TRBJ1-6, with D possibly TRBD1 on 5 matching bases. The CDR3 covers 13 residues. Trimming took 5 bases from V and 10 from J, leaving 12 bases between them. CDR3 in amino acids: CASSQGAGSPLHF. As DNA, the CDR3 is TGTGCCAGCAGTCAAGGGGCTGGGTCACCCCTCCACTTT.

The gene calls are TRBV27 and TRBJ1-1, with 11 bases that match TRBD1. Germline values: CDR1 MNHEY, CDR2 SMNVEV (reference sequence). The CDR3 is 19 amino acids. Germline trimming cut 0 bases from V and 5 bases from J; bases unmatched to any gene: 14. CDR3 sequence reads: CASSLSRVGQGAGRTEAFF. The CDR3 coding sequence is TGTGCCAGCAGTTTATCTAGGGTAGGACAGGGGGCGGGGAGAACTGAAGCTTTCTTT.

V gene TRBV30 combines with J gene TRBJ1-2; 10 bases fit TRBD1. V shed 2 bases and J 6 bases; nucleotides not matched to a gene: 3. The length of the CDR3 is 13 residues. The germline gives CDR1 GTSNPN, CDR2 SVGIG (reference sequence). Here the CDR3 DNA reads TGTGCCTGGAGTACCGGGACAGGGGATGGCTACACCTTC. Translation: CAWSTGTGDGYTF. The full variable domain, completed using reference TRBV30 and TRBJ1-2, is SQTIHQWPATLVQPVGSPLSLECTVEGTSNPNLYWYRQAAGRGLQLLFYSVGIGQISSEVPQNLSASRPQDRQFILSSKKLLLSDSGFYLCAWSTGTGDGYTFGSGTRLTVV.

The V and J genes are TRBV20-1 and TRBJ1-5; D gene uncertain. The CDR3 is 11 residues long. The V and J ends lost 3 bases and 13 bases respectively, with 13 bases between them. CDR1 is DFQATT and CDR2 is SNEGSKA in the germline V gene (reference sequence). The CDR3 nucleotides read TGCAGTGCTAGGGCGGGCCGTCGGCAGCATTTT. This encodes CSARAGRRQHF.

The chain couples TRBV14 to TRBJ2-7; D is unclear. The ends were cut back, 1 base at V and 3 bases at J, with 13 bases in the middle. The CDR3 totals 15 residues. CDR1 is SGHDN and CDR2 is FVKESK in the germline V gene. The CDR3 sequence is CASSQGQNYIYEQYF. The CDR3 nucleotides read TGTGCCAGCAGCCAAGGGCAAAACTACATCTACGAGCAGTACTTC.

The V and J genes are TRBV4-3 and TRBJ1-2; 9 nucleotides agree with TRBD1. The ends lost 0 bases at V and 6 bases at J; junction bases unmatched: 5. Germline values: CDR1 LGHNA, CDR2 YSLEER. The CDR3 sequence is 15 residues long. The CDR3 coding sequence is TGCGCCAGCAGCCAAGAGGGACAGGGAAGGGATGGCTACACCTTC. This translates into CASSQEGQGRDGYTF.

This clone appeared once. CDR3 bases: TGTGCCGGACAACAGGATACCGGGGAGCTGTTTTTT. Translated, it gives CAGQQDTGELFF. The chain recombines TRBV19 with TRBJ2-2, with D maybe TRBD1 (5 bases). The CDR3 contains 12 residues. Germline lookup yields CDR1 LNHDA and CDR2 SQIVND (reference sequence). The V and J ends lost 11 bases and 5 bases respectively, with 12 bases between them.

This clone was counted once. As DNA, the CDR3 is TGTGCCAGCAGCCAAGTTGGACTAGCGGGGATTGAGCAGTTCTTC. Amino acids: CASSQVGLAGIEQFF. V usage is TRBV3-1 (or the pseudogene TRBV3-2) and J usage is TRBJ2-1; 12 bases line up with TRBD2. Trimming at V came to 1 base and at J to 9 bases, leaving 4 bases not matched to a gene. The CDR3 contains 15 residues. Germline values: CDR1 LGHDT, CDR2 YNNKEL (reference sequence).

V gene TRBV7-8 combines with J gene TRBJ1-2; TRBD1 is a possible D gene (6 bases). This CDR3 contains 17 residues. The V and J ends lost 1 base and 4 bases respectively, with 19 bases between them. Germline loops: CDR1 SGHVS, CDR2 FQNEAQ. CDR3 coding DNA: TGTGCCAGCAGCTTAGTTCCCGGGGGGGGGCTTGTCTATGGCTACACCTTC. Translating gives CASSLVPGGGLVYGYTF.

The J gene is TRBJ2-1, the V gene TRBV6-6; D is uncertain. With 6 bases removed from V and 0 bases from J, the gap between germline ends came to 12 bases. The CDR3 has 15 amino acids. CDR1 MNHNY and CDR2 SVGAGI come from the germline V gene (reference sequence). CDR3 nucleotides: TGTGCCAGCAGCCCCGACAAGAGCTCCTACAATGAGCAGTTCTTC. It codes for CASSPDKSSYNEQFF.

The V call is TRBV5-6, the J call TRBJ2-7, with a weak D call TRBD1 (6 bases). Germline V gives CDR1 SGHDT, CDR2 YYEEEE. The germline V and J ends were trimmed by 0 bases and 4 bases, with 11 bases remaining between them. The CDR3 consists of 14 residues. The CDR3 DNA reads TGTGCCAGCAGCTTGGGGACAGCCCTGTACGAGCAGTACTTC. Encoded protein: CASSLGTALYEQYF.

This clone occurred once. This sequence joins TRBV19 and TRBJ2-7, with 8 nucleotides matching TRBD1. Germline CDR1 LNHDA, CDR2 SQIVND (reference sequence). There are 13 residues in the CDR3. With 3 bases clipped from V and 6 bases from J, the junction kept 4 bases outside the gene matches. The CDR3 DNA follows: TGTGCCAGTAGTATGGGGACAGGCGCCGAGCAGTACTTC. Protein sequence: CASSMGTGAEQYF.

The V and J genes are TRBV5-4 and TRBJ2-5; D could derive from TRBD1 or TRBD2 (5 bases each). Germline CDR1 is SGHNT and CDR2 is YYREEE (reference sequence). This CDR3 is built from 14 residues. Trimming cost V 4 bases and J 7 bases, with 17 bases left between them. CDR3 residues: CASSREGRVGTQYF. In nucleotides, the CDR3 is TGTGCCAGCAGCCGAGAGGGACGGGTCGGGACCCAGTACTTC.

The CDR3 is CASSSDIYGYTF. For the CDR3, the DNA is TGTGCCAGCAGCTCCGACATCTATGGCTACACCTTC. The gene calls are TRBV5-4 and TRBJ1-2; D remains unclear. CDR1 is SGHNT, CDR2 YYREEE, per germline (reference sequence). Trimming pared 3 bases from V and 4 bases from J, leaving 7 bases between. CDR3 size: 12 residues.

The chain couples TRBV10-3 to TRBJ2-7, with D possibly matching TRBD1 (5 bases). Trimming pared 10 bases from V and 0 bases from J, leaving 16 bases between. The germline CDR1 and CDR2 sequences are ENHRY and SYGVKD. CDR3 length equals 14 residues. The CDR3 DNA is TGTGCCACCACAAATGACAGTCGCTCCTACGAGCAGTACTTC. Translation gives CATTNDSRSYEQYF.